This TCR beta chain was captured by sequencing in a study of T cell changes during pregnancy in multiple sclerosis (dated by TCRdb to between 2018 and 2021). Background for the entire study: Changes in the T cell repertoire over the course of pregnancy were examined in this study in women with multiple sclerosis.

Libraries were constructed by the immunoSEQ multiplex PCR assay. The clones in this table, taken by TCRdb from immuneACCESS, are in-frame only. Not every clone is retained; where verified, under half of the shortfall comes from an unresolved V gene, and the cause of the rest is unknown. Within this sample are roughly 48,000 clones, with around 92% of them counted one time only. The leading ten clones occupy around 0.25% of the sample. CDR1 SNHLY and CDR2 FYNNEI were looked up in the germline V gene. The CDR3 goes from the cysteine to the phenylalanine over 14 residues. Here the CDR3 DNA is all that survives: 42 bases in frame from base 1. V has 6 bases trimmed and J has 8 bases trimmed; junction bases matching no gene number 7. As regards this clone: The antigen this receptor binds is unknown. Base-call qualities are not available, and no considerably larger clone is one nucleotide away.

The receptor's source is a female donor with multiple sclerosis, enrolled in a pregnancy study. This specimen was CD4+ T cells from peripheral blood mononuclear cells, taken in the third trimester of pregnancy. The rearranged chain carries TRBV2 and TRBJ1-4; TRBD1 fits 9 bases in the junction. The bases read TGTGCCAGCAGAGGGACAGGGAGGGGCGAAAAACTGTTTTTT. This encodes CASRGTGRGEKLFF. The reference TRBV2 and TRBJ1-4 proteins fill in what lies around the CDR3, so the full variable domain reads EPEVTQTPSHQVTQMGQEVILRCVPISNHLYFYWYRQILGQKVEFLVSFYNNEISEKSEIFDDQFSVERPDGSNFTLKIRSTKLEDSAMYFCASRGTGRGEKLFFGSGTQLSVL.